These T cell receptor beta chains were read from a single sample in a study of spatial heterogeneity in lung cancer. MiXCR was run by TCRdb on the 5' RACE reads, yielding one entry per CDR3 protein. This table holds fewer than 2,500 distinct CDR3 sequences, 8.9% found once. Sequences were derived from lung tumor tissue, sampled at surgery. These receptor sequences come from a female donor with early-stage non-small cell lung cancer. Each CDR3 is given with its conserved first and last residue. D genes are given only for firm matches. The size field is filled for only some rows; it gives once, few, many or a size class.

j_call d_call v_call clone_size cdr3_nt cdr3_aa
TRBJ2-5 . TRBV10-1 medium-sized TGCGCCAGCTCTCCCCCGGGAGCGGCGCAAGAGACCCAGTACTTC CASSPPGAAQETQYF
TRBJ2-7 TRBD1 TRBV5-6 . TGTGCCAGCAGCTCGGACAGGGCCTACGAGCAGTACTTC CASSSDRAYEQYF
TRBJ2-3 TRBD2 TRBV28 medium-sized TGTGCCAGCAGTGCTCGACTAGCGGGAGGGACAGATACGCAGTATTTT CASSARLAGGTDTQYF
TRBJ1-1 . TRBV10-3 few TGTGCCACCCATGGTGAGAACACTGAAGCTTTCTTT CATHGENTEAFF
TRBJ1-1 . TRBV3-1 large TGTGCCACCAGCGCGAGACGGGAAGCTTTCTTT CATSARREAFF
TRBJ2-1 TRBD2 TRBV7-2 medium-sized TGTGCCAGCAGCCCAGCGGGGAGTTTAAATGAGCAGTTCTTC CASSPAGSLNEQFF
TRBJ2-1 TRBD2 TRBV5-1 medium-sized TGCGCCAGCAGCTTGGATGGACTAGCGGGGGGAGAGCAGTTCTTC CASSLDGLAGGEQFF
TRBJ1-2 TRBD1 TRBV7-8 medium-sized TGTGCCAGCAGCTCCCACTTAAGGACAGGTGGCGGCTACACCTTC CASSSHLRTGGGYTF
TRBJ1-5 . TRBV27 large TGTGCCAGCAGTTCGGACCCAAGGAGTCAGCCCCAGCATTTT CASSSDPRSQPQHF
TRBJ2-1 . TRBV4-1 medium-sized TGCGCCAGCAGCCCGGAGGGCGGGAATGTGGGCTATGAGCAGTTCTTC CASSPEGGNVGYEQFF
TRBJ2-5 TRBD1 TRBV7-7 medium-sized TGTGCGGGGGCGGCGGACAGGGGAGAGACCCAGTACTTC CAGAADRGETQYF
TRBJ2-3 TRBD1 TRBV6-1 . TGTGCCAGCAGTGGACACAGGGGTTCCATAGATACGCAGTATTTT CASSGHRGSIDTQYF
TRBJ1-4 . TRBV12-3/TRBV12-4 . TGTGCCAGCAGTTTAGGGTCAGGTCGAGAAAAACTGTTTTTT CASSLGSGREKLFF
TRBJ1-6 . TRBV6-6 . TGTGCCAGCCGTAAACAGACGGCCTCCTATAATTCACCCCTCCACTTT CASRKQTASYNSPLHF
TRBJ2-6 . TRBV27 medium-sized TGTGCCAGCAGTTTCGAGGGTGCTGGGGCCAACGTCCTGACTTTC CASSFEGAGANVLTF
TRBJ2-7 . TRBV7-6 large TGTGCCAGCAGCTTAGAAGAAGGGTCCTACGAGCAGTACTTC CASSLEEGSYEQYF
TRBJ2-3 . TRBV18 medium-sized TGTGCCAGCTCACCAGGCGGGGTCTCCACAGATACGCAGTATTTT CASSPGGVSTDTQYF
TRBJ2-2 TRBD1 TRBV6-2/TRBV6-3 large TGTGCCAGCAAAGAGCAGGGGGCGGCCTACACCGGGGAGCTGTTTTTT CASKEQGAAYTGELFF
TRBJ2-5 . TRBV30 medium-sized TGTGCCTGGACAGGGGGGACGCAAGAGACCCAGTACTTC CAWTGGTQETQYF
TRBJ2-2 . TRBV19 large TGTGCCAGTAGTTATAGGTGGCAGACGGGTACCGGGGAGCTGTTTTTT CASSYRWQTGTGELFF
TRBJ1-4 TRBD1 TRBV5-1 medium-sized TGCGCCAGCAGCGAGGGACAGGGCCTGTCTCAGAAAAAACTGTTTTTT CASSEGQGLSQKKLFF
TRBJ1-6 TRBD1 TRBV20-1 medium-sized TGCAGTGCTAGATTGTGGGGAGACAGGGGGCAGAGGTCTAATTCACCCCTCCACTTT CSARLWGDRGQRSNSPLHF
TRBJ1-2 . TRBV6-1 medium-sized TGTGCCAGCAGGGTCCCGGTCCTCTATGGCTACACCTTC CASRVPVLYGYTF
TRBJ1-4 . TRBV5-1 medium-sized TGCGCCAGCAGCTTCGGCAGGGGTAATGAAAAACTGTTTTTT CASSFGRGNEKLFF
TRBJ1-3 TRBD1 TRBV5-1 medium-sized TGCGCCAGCAGCTTGACGACAGGGGACAACACCATATATTTT CASSLTTGDNTIYF
TRBJ1-5 . TRBV4-3 medium-sized TGCGCCAGCAGCCAAGATCTCAATCAGCCCCAGCATTTT CASSQDLNQPQHF
TRBJ2-3 TRBD2 TRBV20-1 few TGCAGTGCTAAACTAGCGGGGGGCTACACAGATACGCAGTATTTT CSAKLAGGYTDTQYF
TRBJ2-3 . TRBV20-1 large TGCAGTGCTAGAGTAACTAGCAGCACAGATACGCAGTATTTT CSARVTSSTDTQYF
TRBJ2-2 . TRBV5-1 . TGCGCCAGCAGCTTGGAGGGCCGCGGGACCGGGGAGCTGTTTTTT CASSLEGRGTGELFF
TRBJ1-1 . TRBV5-1 medium-sized TGCGCCAGCAGCTTGTACACGGGGGCGAACACTGAAGCTTTCTTT CASSLYTGANTEAFF
TRBJ2-1 . TRBV7-2 medium-sized TGTGCCAGCAGCCTTTCTAGCAAGCAGTTCTTC CASSLSSKQFF
TRBJ2-7 . TRBV7-8 . TGTGCCAGCAGCACTATCAGGGCTGGCGAGCAGTACTTC CASSTIRAGEQYF
TRBJ2-3 TRBD2 TRBV5-1 medium-sized TGCGCCAGCAGCGTTGGACTAGCGGATACCTATGGGCGACGAGATACGCAGTATTTT CASSVGLADTYGRRDTQYF
TRBJ2-5 TRBD2 TRBV12-3/TRBV12-4 . TGTGCCAGCACACTAGCGGGGGCGGGGGAGACCCAGTACTTC CASTLAGAGETQYF
TRBJ2-5 . TRBV29-1 medium-sized TGCAGCGTTGATGTCTCCCTTTTTGGGACCCAGTACTTC CSVDVSLFGTQYF
TRBJ1-4 . TRBV5-1 few TGCGCCAGCAGCTTCGGGAGTTACGAAAAACTGTTTTTT CASSFGSYEKLFF
TRBJ2-3 . TRBV4-1 medium-sized TGCGCCAGCAGCCTCACTAGCACAGATACGCAGTATTTT CASSLTSTDTQYF
TRBJ2-5 TRBD2 TRBV5-8 medium-sized TGTGCCAGCAGCCCGGGGACTACAAGGGGAGAGACCCAGTACTTC CASSPGTTRGETQYF
TRBJ2-7 TRBD2 TRBV4-3 few TGCGCCAGCAGCCAAGATCTTCCTAGCGGGAGCCCGCAGTACTTC CASSQDLPSGSPQYF
TRBJ2-5 TRBD2 TRBV7-6 medium-sized TGTGCCAGCAGCTTACTAGCGGGAGGTTTCAAAGAGACCCAGTACTTC CASSLLAGGFKETQYF
TRBJ2-5 TRBD1 TRBV23-1 medium-sized TGCGCCAGCAGTCAAAGGGACAGGGCAGGCCAAGAGACCCAGTACTTC CASSQRDRAGQETQYF
TRBJ2-1 . TRBV30 . TGTGCCTGGAATCACGTTGGCTACAATGAGCAGTTCTTC CAWNHVGYNEQFF
TRBJ1-1 . TRBV7-8 medium-sized TGTGCCAGCAGCTTGCGGGAGACTGAAGCTTTCTTT CASSLRETEAFF
TRBJ2-5 . TRBV2 medium-sized TGTGCCAGCAGTGAGGATGAGATTACTCAAGAGACCCAGTACTTC CASSEDEITQETQYF
TRBJ2-2 . TRBV7-9 medium-sized TGTGCCAGCAGCCCCGAAGGGTTTAACACCGGGGAGCTGTTTTTT CASSPEGFNTGELFF
TRBJ2-7 . TRBV5-1 . TGCGCCAGCAGCTTGGGGGACTCCTCCTACGAGCAGTACTTC CASSLGDSSYEQYF
TRBJ2-3 TRBD2 TRBV7-2 medium-sized TGTGCCAGCAGCTTAAAAACGAGGTTAGCGGGAGATACGCAGTATTTT CASSLKTRLAGDTQYF